One sample yielded the 10 T cell receptor beta chains listed below, sequenced in a study of shared clonotypes between healthy human individuals (TCRdb year 2020). The library was made by the immunoSEQ multiplex PCR assay. Drawn from immuneACCESS, this table holds only the in-frame rearrangements with V and J called that TCRdb kept. Clones are partly lost; checked studies trace under half to an unresolved V gene and leave the rest unexplained. In this sample the table shows roughly 1 million clones, under 80% of which occur a single time. Of the sample, over 1.3% falls within the top ten clones. Sequencing was carried out using memory CD4+ T cells sorted from blood. Sample cell subset or site, as interpreted from the label and publication: CD45RA-negative fraction. The receptors were sampled from a man aged 18 to 29 in good health.

This clone has just a few counts. CDR3 sequence: CASSASLGTQYF. CDR3 bases: TGTGCCAGCAGCGCATCGCTGGGGACCCAGTACTTC. V and J are TRBV7-9 and TRBJ2-5; no firm D call. V was clipped by 5 bases and J by 7 bases, with 11 bases between them. The CDR3 loop spans 12 amino acids. In germline, CDR1 is SEHNR, CDR2 FQNEAQ (reference sequence).

This clone was seen only a few times. The CDR3 loop is CASSLASRGGNSPLHF. CDR3 in DNA: TGTGCCAGCAGTTTGGCGTCCCGGGGAGGAAATTCACCCCTCCACTTT. The V gene is TRBV28, the J gene TRBJ1-6; D not certain. Between the trimmed V and J ends, which lost 3 bases and 7 bases, there was a span of 16 bases. The CDR3 loop spans 16 amino acids. The germline V gene has CDR1 MDHEN and CDR2 SYDVKM.

The chain joins TRBV6-6 to TRBJ2-5; D is undetermined. V was trimmed by 2 bases and J by 3 bases, leaving 13 bases between them. This CDR3 region has 15 residues. Germline CDR1 is MNHNY and CDR2 is SVGAGI (reference sequence). The CDR3 coding sequence is TGTGCCAGCAGTTACGCCCAGTCCGCCAAAGAGACCCAGTACTTC. Translated: CASSYAQSAKETQYF.

The chain uses TRBV7-9 and TRBJ2-3; 7 bases are shared with TRBD1. This CDR3 contains 14 residues. CDR1 SEHNR and CDR2 FQNEAQ come from the germline V gene (reference sequence). V trimming: 5 bases; J trimming: 1 base; junction bases outside the gene matches: 3. The CDR3 region is CASSDDRGTDTQYF. CDR3 DNA sequence: TGTGCCAGCAGCGACGACAGGGGCACAGATACGCAGTATTTT.

The chain uses TRBV21-1 and TRBJ1-1; the tabulated D call, TRBD1, remains unverified against the DNA. TRBV21-1 constitutes a pseudogene. This CDR3 has 16 residues. The CDR3 reads CATLSDRGLMNTEAFF. The DNA of the CDR3 is TGTGCCACCCTATCAGACAGGGGGTTGATGAACACTGAAGCTTTCTTT.

The chain couples TRBV7-2 to TRBJ2-3, with D possibly matching TRBD2 (5 bases). V lost 3 bases, J lost 0 bases, and 10 bases lay in between. This CDR3 spans 15 amino acids. Germline assignment: CDR1 SGHTA and CDR2 FQGNSA. CDR3 protein: CASSFVGASTDTQYF. CDR3 bases: TGTGCCAGCAGCTTTGTGGGAGCTAGCACAGATACGCAGTATTTT.

The V gene is TRBV6-1, the J gene TRBJ1-5; possible D gene TRBD1, 5 bases. The germline gives CDR1 MNHNS, CDR2 SASEGT. The V gene lost 3 bases and the J gene lost 9 bases, with 18 bases spanning the gap. This CDR3 has 15 amino acids. CDR3 sequence: CASSDKGQGLRPQHF. CDR3 in DNA: TGTGCCAGCAGTGACAAGGGGCAGGGTCTTCGGCCCCAGCATTTT.

The V and J genes are TRBV7-3 and TRBJ2-3; 7 nucleotides align to TRBD1. The V gene end was trimmed by 4 bases and the J gene end by 4 bases; junction bases not matched to a gene: 8. The germline V gene has CDR1 SGHTA and CDR2 FQGTGA. This CDR3 is 15 amino acids long. CDR3 DNA: TGTGCCAGCAGCTCATCGGGACAGATCGCAGATACGCAGTATTTT. Translated, it gives CASSSSGQIADTQYF.

The V gene is TRBV5-1, the J gene TRBJ2-3; D uncertain. V was pared by 0 bases and J by 0 bases, with 14 bases between. Germline V gene lookup returns CDR1 SGHRS and CDR2 YFSETQ. This CDR3 has 17 residues. This CDR3 reads CASSLGHTDTSTDTQYF. DNA of the CDR3: TGCGCCAGCAGCTTGGGGCATACGGATACTAGCACAGATACGCAGTATTTT.

This chain connects TRBV7-2 to TRBJ2-3, with 11 bases aligning to TRBD2. The CDR3 is 17 amino acids. CDR1 and CDR2 from the germline V gene are SGHTA and FQGNSA. V shed 1 base, J shed 3 bases, and the junction held 6 bases outside the gene matches. CDR3 sequence reads: CASSLDLLAGVTDTQYF. CDR3 sequence (DNA): TGTGCCAGCAGCTTAGACCTACTAGCGGGGGTAACAGATACGCAGTATTTT.